The 11 T cell receptor beta chains below come from one sample, sequenced in a study of T cell responses to AZD1222 COVID-19 vaccine. Data came from immunoSEQ multiplex PCR; TCRdb stores just in-frame clones and leaves some out. The top ten hold about 1% of the sample, which has fewer than 200,000 clones, 70% to 90% seen once. The sequencing here drew on peripheral blood, taken 28 days after the second AZD1222 dose. These receptors were taken from an adult who received the AZD1222 COVID-19 vaccine.

This clone was picked up one time. The rearrangement joins TRBV5-5 to TRBJ1-1, with D perhaps matching TRBD1 (5 bases). Germline V CDR1 and CDR2: SGHKS, YYEKEE (reference sequence). CDR3 size: 16 residues. V was shortened by 4 bases and J by 5 bases, with 21 bases between the two germline ends. The chain's CDR3 is CASSLGALPPVTEAFF. The CDR3 DNA sequence: TGTGCCAGCAGCCTCGGGGCTCTTCCCCCCGTAACTGAAGCTTTCTTT.

The gene calls are TRBV5-6 and TRBJ1-5; D possibly corresponds to TRBD1 (5 bases). V was pared by 0 bases and J by 6 bases, with 10 bases between. The germline gives CDR1 SGHDT, CDR2 YYEEEE. The CDR3 runs to 14 residues. CDR3 sequence reads: CASSLAGRGQPQHF. The CDR3 bases are TGTGCCAGCAGCTTGGCAGGGAGAGGTCAGCCCCAGCATTTT.

The V gene is TRBV27, the J gene TRBJ1-5; no definite D call. This CDR3 is built from 14 residues. Trimming took 3 bases from V and 6 from J, leaving 12 bases between them. The germline V gene has CDR1 MNHEY and CDR2 SMNVEV (reference sequence). The CDR3 sequence: CASSFIKGSQPQHF. CDR3 in DNA: TGTGCCAGCAGTTTCATCAAGGGAAGTCAGCCCCAGCATTTT.

The chain employs TRBV3-1 (or the pseudogene TRBV3-2) and TRBJ1-2; no firm D call. V lost 0 bases and J 8 bases, leaving 13 bases between the germline ends. The length of the CDR3 is 14 residues. Per germline, CDR1 LGHDT and CDR2 YNNKEL (reference sequence). This CDR3 is CASSQDLLGRGYTF. The CDR3 DNA sequence: TGTGCCAGCAGCCAAGACCTACTCGGCCGGGGCTACACCTTC.

The chain recombines TRBV7-2 with TRBJ1-6, with a tentative D call TRBD1 (5 bases). Germline loops: CDR1 SGHTA, CDR2 FQGNSA. Trimming removed 1 base at V and 7 bases at J, with 11 bases between. The CDR3 sequence is 15 residues long. CDR3 sequence (DNA): TGTGCCAGCAGCTTAGGACAGACGGGGAATTCACCCCTCCACTTT. Translation gives CASSLGQTGNSPLHF.

The chain has TRBV10-3 and TRBJ1-1; no firm D call. This CDR3 is built from 12 residues. The ends were cut back, 4 bases at V and 11 bases at J, with 14 bases in the middle. Germline V gives CDR1 ENHRY, CDR2 SYGVKD. CDR3 sequence (DNA): TGTGCCATCAGTGGGGAAAAGTTTGGGGCTTTCTTT. Translating it yields CAISGEKFGAFF.

With regard to this clone: One end of the junction varies from germline; a read error may be responsible. The chain has TRBV27 and TRBJ2-7; TRBD1 matches at 8 bases. CDR1 is MNHEY, CDR2 SMNVEV, per germline (reference sequence). The CDR3 runs 15 residues. The DNA of the CDR3 is TGTGCCGGCAGTTTATCCGGGACAGGATTCTACGAGCAGTACTTC. Protein sequence: CAGSLSGTGFYEQYF.

CDR3 DNA sequence: TGTGCCAGCCACAGTCACCGGGTATATCAGCCCCAGCATTTT. Translating gives CASHSHRVYQPQHF. V usage is TRBV19 and J usage is TRBJ1-5, with D unclear. Trimming cost V 9 bases and J 5 bases, with 17 bases left between them. There are 14 residues in the CDR3. Germline CDR1 LNHDA, CDR2 SQIVND (reference sequence).

The J gene is TRBJ2-1, the V gene TRBV4-2, with D possibly being TRBD2 (6 bases). Per the germline V gene, CDR1 is LGHNA and CDR2 is YNFKEQ. CDR3 length: 13 amino acids. V gave up 1 base and J gave up 10 bases, with 11 bases separating them. The CDR3 is CASSQGGLPEQFF. CDR3 coding DNA: TGTGCCAGCAGCCAAGGGGGACTTCCGGAGCAGTTCTTC.

This chain connects TRBV7-9 to TRBJ2-7; the D is unclear. Trimming stripped 5 bases from V and 2 bases from J, with 16 bases between. This CDR3 is 15 amino acids long. From germline, CDR1 is SEHNR and CDR2 FQNEAQ (reference sequence). DNA for the CDR3: TGTGCCAGCAGCCGCGGCTCGACGGAGACCTACGAGCAGTACTTC. Protein sequence: CASSRGSTETYEQYF.

The chain has TRBV11-2 and TRBJ1-2; D call uncertain. This CDR3 is 15 amino acids long. The V and J ends lost 1 base and 5 bases respectively, with 14 bases between them. In germline, CDR1 is SGHAT, CDR2 FQNNGV. The CDR3 loop is CASSLGGGNGYGYTF. The DNA of the CDR3 is TGTGCCAGCAGCTTAGGAGGAGGGAACGGGTATGGCTACACCTTC.